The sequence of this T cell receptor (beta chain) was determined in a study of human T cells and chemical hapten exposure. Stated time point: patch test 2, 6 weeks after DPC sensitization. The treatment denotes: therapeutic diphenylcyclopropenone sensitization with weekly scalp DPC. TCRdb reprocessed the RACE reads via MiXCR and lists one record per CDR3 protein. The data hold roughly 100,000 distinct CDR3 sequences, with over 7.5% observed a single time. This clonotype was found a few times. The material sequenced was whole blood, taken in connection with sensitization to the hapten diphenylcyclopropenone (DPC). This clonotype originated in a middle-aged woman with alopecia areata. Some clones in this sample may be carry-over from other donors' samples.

This chain's CDR3 is CAWSDVHEQFF. Written as DNA, the CDR3 is TGTGCCTGGAGTGACGTCCATGAGCAGTTCTTC. The rearrangement links TRBV30 to TRBJ2-1; no definite D call. Deletions cut 1 base from V and 8 bases from J, with 6 bases between. The CDR3 totals 11 residues. The V gene's germline CDR1 is GTSNPN and CDR2 SVGIG (reference sequence).